This T cell receptor beta chain was profiled in a study of radiotherapy plus CTLA-4 blockade in lung cancer. General observations from the study: Once radiotherapy plus ipilimumab had been given, TCR clones derived from tumor expanded in blood. Response, reportedly, was best predicted by interferon-beta along with early blood T cell clone dynamics.

Generated by immunoSEQ multiplex PCR, the TCRdb table keeps only in-frame clones and is missing some. The sample comprises 30,000 to 40,000 clones, around 70% of which are singletons, and around an eighth rests with the top ten. The CDR3 consists of 13 residues. Germline V gene lookup returns CDR1 MNHEY and CDR2 SVGAGI. V was pared by 2 bases and J by 6 bases, with 10 bases between. Note on this clone: Its antigen remains unidentified.

The sequencing here drew on peripheral blood, taken from a patient treated with radiotherapy plus ipilimumab. This clonotype was obtained from a human donor with non-small cell lung cancer that progressed on radiotherapy plus ipilimumab. The V gene is TRBV6-5, the J gene TRBJ1-2; no firm D call. The CDR3, as DNA: TGTGCCAGCAGTTACACCCGAGGGAATGGCTACACCTTC. This gives the protein CASSYTRGNGYTF.